The 26 T cell receptor beta chains presented below share a single source sample, sequenced in a study of blood T cell repertoires in COVID-19 (dated by TCRdb to the early 2020s). Library preparation was by the immunoSEQ multiplex PCR assay. TCRdb mirrors the immuneACCESS table, restricted to in-frame sequences. Some clones are absent from its copies; in checked studies, under half trace to an unresolved V gene, and the reason for the others is unknown. The sample table shows 140,000 to 150,000 clones, and approximately 88% are seen once. Of the sample, about 1.7% is held by the ten largest clones. The sequencing sample was made of peripheral blood. The receptors originated from a man in his 70s with acute or convalescent COVID-19.

The V call is TRBV28, the J call TRBJ1-2, with D possibly TRBD1 on 6 matching bases. Looked up from germline, CDR1 is MDHEN and CDR2 is SYDVKM. V lost 6 bases, J lost 2 bases, and 19 bases lay in between. The CDR3 spans 16 residues. The CDR3 region has the DNA TGTGCCAGCAGCGGGGGAGGGGGATCGGGCAACTATGGCTACACCTTC. Encoded protein: CASSGGGGSGNYGYTF.

The CDR3 here is CASSLQEWDTQYF. The CDR3 bases are TGTGCCAGCAGCTTACAGGAATGGGATACGCAGTATTTT. V is TRBV7-9 and J is TRBJ2-3; D gene unclear. The CDR3 is 13 amino acids. The V gene's germline CDR1 is SEHNR and CDR2 FQNEAQ (reference sequence). Deletions cut 2 bases from V and 6 bases from J, with 9 bases between.

The gene calls are TRBV21-1 and TRBJ2-1; TRBD1, the D gene given by the table, was not confirmed from the DNA. TRBV21-1 is shown as a pseudogene. There are 19 residues in the CDR3. Written as DNA, the CDR3 is TGTGCCAGCACTCTCCCCCGGACAGGGGGCAGGTTCGCCTACAATGAGCAGTTCTTC. Amino acids: CASTLPRTGGRFAYNEQFF.

This clone was observed a single time. The gene calls are TRBV10-3 and TRBJ2-3; tentatively, D is TRBD1 (6 bases). Trimming removed 2 bases from V and 1 base from J, with 7 bases in between. The germline CDR1 and CDR2 sequences are ENHRY and SYGVKD. The CDR3 consists of 14 residues. The CDR3 sequence is CAISERQGTDTQYF. CDR3 DNA sequence: TGTGCCATCAGTGAGAGACAGGGCACAGATACGCAGTATTTT.

V gene TRBV2 combines with J gene TRBJ1-3; D is unresolved. The CDR3 is 15 residues long. V lost 1 base, J lost 0 bases, and 7 bases lay in between. Germline-derived CDR1 and CDR2 are SNHLY and FYNNEI. The DNA of the CDR3 is TGTGCCAGCAGTGAAGAGCCGAGCTCTGGAAACACCATATATTTT. Translated: CASSEEPSSGNTIYF.

The chain is built from TRBV30 and TRBJ1-6; no reliable D call. The CDR3 runs 13 residues. Looked up from germline, CDR1 is GTSNPN and CDR2 is SVGIG (reference sequence). V gave up 7 bases and J gave up 0 bases, with 7 bases separating them. The CDR3 reads CASMSSYNSPLHF. The DNA of the CDR3 is TGTGCCTCCATGAGCTCCTATAATTCACCCCTCCACTTT.

The DNA of the CDR3 is TGTGCCAGCAGCTTAAGGTACGGGGTAGACAATGAGCAGTTCTTC. Encoded protein: CASSLRYGVDNEQFF. The rearrangement links TRBV11-3 to TRBJ2-1; weak D call: TRBD2 (5 bases). V dropped 2 bases and J dropped 5 bases, with 13 bases sitting between them. CDR1 is SGHNT, CDR2 YENEEA, per germline. There are 15 residues in the CDR3.

The V gene is TRBV7-9, the J gene TRBJ1-6, with 12 bases aligning to TRBD1. From germline, CDR1 is SEHNR and CDR2 FQNEAQ (reference sequence). This CDR3 has 16 amino acids. Germline trimming cut 4 bases from V and 9 bases from J; bases unmatched to any gene: 7. The CDR3 bases are TGTGCCAGCAGCTCTGGGACAGGGGGCGGCGGTTCACCCCTCCACTTT. It codes for CASSSGTGGGGSPLHF. The full variable domain, completed using reference TRBV7-9 and TRBJ1-6, is DTGVSQNPRHKITKRGQNVTFRCDPISEHNRLYWYRQTLGQGPEFLTYFQNEAQLEKSRLLSDRFSAERPKGSFSTLEIQRTEQGDSAMYLCASSSGTGGGGSPLHFGNGTRLTVT.

CDR3 DNA sequence: TGTGCCATCAGTGAGTCGCCAGGTGGGAATCAGCCCCAGCATTTT. This gives the protein CAISESPGGNQPQHF. This chain joins TRBV10-3 and TRBJ1-5; no clear D gene. In germline, CDR1 is ENHRY, CDR2 SYGVKD. V dropped 0 bases and J dropped 4 bases, with 10 bases sitting between them. This CDR3 comprises 15 residues.

The chain combines TRBV9 with TRBJ2-1; D is ambiguous. The CDR3 has 16 residues. V lost 0 bases, J lost 0 bases, and 10 bases lay in between. Per the germline V gene, CDR1 is SGDLS and CDR2 is YYNGEE. CDR3 sequence: CASSVVSHSSYNEQFF. The CDR3 DNA follows: TGTGCCAGCAGCGTAGTTAGTCACAGCTCCTACAATGAGCAGTTCTTC.

J is TRBJ1-2 and V is TRBV5-4; weak D call: TRBD1 (5 bases). Trimming stripped 4 bases from V and 2 bases from J, with 12 bases between. The length of the CDR3 is 14 residues. The germline V gene encodes CDR1 SGHNT and CDR2 YYREEE (reference sequence). CDR3 in amino acids: CASSAGQSNYGYTF. Here the CDR3 DNA reads TGTGCCAGCAGCGCCGGACAATCCAACTATGGCTACACCTTC.

This CDR3 reads CPGSARRAGPNTGELFF. Here the CDR3 DNA reads TGTCCTGGGAGCGCACGTCGGGCAGGGCCAAACACCGGGGAGCTGTTTTTT. The chain recombines TRBV22-1 with TRBJ2-2; the listed D gene, TRBD1, was not tested against the DNA. TRBV22-1 constitutes a pseudogene. This CDR3 spans 17 amino acids.

The chain uses TRBV14 and TRBJ1-1; the D gene is possibly TRBD1 (5 bases). The CDR3 has 15 residues. Germline lookup yields CDR1 SGHDN and CDR2 FVKESK. V was trimmed by 2 bases and J by 1 base, leaving 11 bases between them. CDR3 protein: CASSQLGGGNTEAFF. The CDR3 coding sequence is TGTGCCAGCAGCCAATTGGGGGGAGGGAACACTGAAGCTTTCTTT. The variable domain in full, with the rest retrieved from reference TRBV14 and TRBJ1-1, is EAGVTQFPSHSVIEKGQTVTLRCDPISGHDNLYWYRRVMGKEIKFLLHFVKESKQDESGMPNNRFLAERTGGTYSTLKVQPAELEDSGVYFCASSQLGGGNTEAFFGQGTRLTVV.

This chain joins TRBV3-1 (or the pseudogene TRBV3-2) and TRBJ2-1; maybe TRBD2 (5 bases). Trimming stripped 0 bases from V and 0 bases from J, with 15 bases between. The CDR3 sequence is 18 residues long. From germline, CDR1 is LGHDT and CDR2 YNNKEL (reference sequence). The CDR3 DNA reads as TGTGCCAGCAGCCAAGATAAGGGCGGGTGGAGCTCCTACAATGAGCAGTTCTTC. It codes for CASSQDKGGWSSYNEQFF.

Here the CDR3 reads CASSPSDRGRRNEQFF. CDR3 nucleotide sequence: TGTGCCAGTAGCCCATCCGACAGGGGGCGTAGGAATGAGCAGTTCTTC. V gene TRBV19 combines with J gene TRBJ2-1; 10 nucleotides match TRBD1. Trimming cost V 6 bases and J 7 bases; bases outside gene matches: 12. The CDR3 loop spans 16 amino acids. Germline-derived CDR1 and CDR2 are LNHDA and SQIVND (reference sequence).

Only one count was recorded for this clone. The CDR3 loop reads CASSPLGGREDQPQHF. The CDR3 nucleotides are TGTGCCAGCAGCCCCCTCGGAGGGAGAGAGGATCAGCCCCAGCATTTT. The gene calls are TRBV7-3 and TRBJ1-5; D is unclear. In germline, CDR1 is SGHTA, CDR2 FQGTGA. Trimming shortened V by 5 bases and J by 5 bases, and 19 bases separated the two germline ends. This CDR3 is 16 amino acids long.

The chain has TRBV18 and TRBJ1-1, with TRBD1 matching 7 bases. Germline V CDR1 and CDR2: KGHSH, LQKENI. The V gene end was trimmed by 6 bases and the J gene end by 0 bases; junction bases not matched to a gene: 13. There are 17 residues in the CDR3. DNA of the CDR3: TGTGCCAGCTCCCTCTTAGTAGGGACAGACATGAACACTGAAGCTTTCTTT. Translation: CASSLLVGTDMNTEAFF.

V is TRBV19 and J is TRBJ2-3; D uncertain. Trimming took 1 base from V and 4 from J, leaving 6 bases between them. The CDR3 covers 13 residues. Germline assignment: CDR1 LNHDA and CDR2 SQIVND (reference sequence). This CDR3 is CASSIGVADTQYF. CDR3 DNA: TGTGCCAGTAGTATAGGCGTTGCAGATACGCAGTATTTT.

This clone was seen just once. The chain has TRBV7-6 and TRBJ2-7, with D tentatively TRBD1 (5 bases). The V end was cut by 5 bases, the J end by 0 bases, with 11 bases between. The CDR3 covers 14 residues. Germline V gene lookup returns CDR1 SGHVS and CDR2 FNYEAQ. The CDR3 DNA is TGTGCCAGCAGCCTGTCGACAGCCTCCTACGAGCAGTACTTC. Its translation: CASSLSTASYEQYF.

This chain joins TRBV30 and TRBJ2-2, with a possible D match to TRBD1 (5 bases). Trimming removed 0 bases at V and 3 bases at J, with 11 bases between. The CDR3 is 15 amino acids. CDR1 and CDR2 (germline): GTSNPN, SVGIG (reference sequence). The CDR3 DNA reads TGTGCCTGGAGTGTATGGCAGGGTGACACCGGGGAGCTGTTTTTT. Its translation is CAWSVWQGDTGELFF. The entire variable domain, with the rest obtained from reference TRBV30 and TRBJ2-2, is as follows: SQTIHQWPATLVQPVGSPLSLECTVEGTSNPNLYWYRQAAGRGLQLLFYSVGIGQISSEVPQNLSASRPQDRQFILSSKKLLLSDSGFYLCAWSVWQGDTGELFFGEGSRLTVL.

The gene calls are TRBV30 and TRBJ1-6; perhaps TRBD1 as D (6 bases). Trimming stripped 6 bases from V and 3 bases from J, with 9 bases between. CDR1 is GTSNPN, CDR2 SVGIG, per germline (reference sequence). There are 13 residues in the CDR3. The CDR3 protein is CACGTYYNSPLHF. CDR3 bases: TGTGCCTGCGGGACATACTATAATTCACCCCTCCACTTT.

The rearrangement joins TRBV11-2 to TRBJ2-2; 10 nucleotides match TRBD1. V gave up 4 bases and J gave up 5 bases; unmatched junction bases: 10. The CDR3 runs to 17 residues. Germline CDR1 reads SGHAT; CDR2 reads FQNNGV. The DNA of the CDR3 is TGTGCCAGCAGCTCATCCGACAGGGGGCGTGAAACCGGGGAGCTGTTTTTT. Translation: CASSSSDRGRETGELFF.

This sequence joins TRBV3-1 (or the pseudogene TRBV3-2) and TRBJ2-7; 9 bases line up with TRBD2. Germline CDR1 LGHDT, CDR2 YNNKEL (reference sequence). V was clipped by 1 base and J by 4 bases; unmatched bases: 8. The CDR3 is 16 residues long. CDR3 region: CASSQVSSGIRYEQYF. CDR3 DNA sequence: TGTGCCAGCAGCCAAGTGTCTAGCGGGATAAGGTACGAGCAGTACTTC.

The chain joins TRBV7-8 to TRBJ1-5, with 10 bases identical to TRBD1. The germline V gene encodes CDR1 SGHVS and CDR2 FQNEAQ. This CDR3 has 15 amino acids. V lost 5 bases, J lost 7 bases, and 8 bases stayed unmatched. The CDR3: CASSTGQGGGQPQHF. CDR3 bases: TGTGCCAGCAGCACAGGACAGGGGGGAGGGCAGCCCCAGCATTTT. Filled out from reference TRBV7-8 and TRBJ1-5, the complete variable domain reads GAGVSQSPRYKVAKRGQDVALRCDPISGHVSLFWYQQALGQGPEFLTYFQNEAQLDKSGLPSDRFFAERPEGSVSTLKIQRTQQEDSAVYLCASSTGQGGGQPQHFGDGTRLSIL.

V usage is TRBV5-6 and J usage is TRBJ1-3, with D possibly being TRBD1 (6 bases). V lost 0 bases and J lost 3, with 10 bases in between. The CDR3 extends over 15 amino acids. CDR1 SGHDT and CDR2 YYEEEE come from the germline V gene. The CDR3 sequence: CASSLVQGDGNTIYF. DNA for the CDR3: TGTGCCAGCAGCTTGGTACAGGGAGATGGAAACACCATATATTTT.

The rearrangement uses TRBV2 and TRBJ1-6, with 8 bases lining up with TRBD1. The CDR3 is 20 amino acids. V trimming: 2 bases; J trimming: 1 base; junction bases outside the gene matches: 13. The germline V gene encodes CDR1 SNHLY and CDR2 FYNNEI. The CDR3 sequence: CASSELVSGGVGSYNSPLHF. The CDR3 DNA follows: TGTGCCAGCAGTGAATTGGTGTCAGGGGGCGTAGGGTCCTATAATTCACCCCTCCACTTT.